Listed below are T cell receptor beta chains from one sample, sequenced in a study of blood T cells in healthy people across ages. A single record per CDR3 protein comes from TCRdb applying MiXCR to the 5' RACE reads. Of over 600,000 distinct CDR3 sequences detected, about 61% appear once; the ten largest clones hold more than 25%. Specimen: blood. These receptors all stem from a man aged 40-50 years in good health. Each CDR3 is given with its conserved first and last residue. D genes are given only for firm matches. Clone size is stated in some rows and not others, as once, few, many or a class when expanded.

>TRBV6-1|NA|TRBD2|TRBJ2-2
TGTGCCGGAAGGGGAGGGTTGGGCACCGGGGAGCTGTTTTTT
CAGRGGLGTGELFF
>TRBV6-5|NA|TRBD2|TRBJ2-7
TGTGCCAGCAGTTACTCTGTCGCGGCTAGCGGGAGTCGGGACGAGCAGTACTTC
CASSYSVAASGSRDEQYF
>TRBV29-1|NA|NA|TRBJ2-1
TGCAGTATCGGGGAGAATGAGCAGTTCTTC
CSIGENEQFF
>TRBV3-1|NA|TRBD1|TRBJ1-1
TGTGCCAGCAGCCCAAGCCTCGGGACAGCGAACACTGAAGCTTTCTTT
CASSPSLGTANTEAFF
>TRBV4-2|few|NA|TRBJ2-3
TGTGCCAGCAGCCCGACTCCCCGGGGGGCAGCCCCAACAGATACGCAGTATTTT
CASSPTPRGAAPTDTQYF
>TRBV27|NA|TRBD1|TRBJ1-4
TGTGCCAGCAGTTTATTACCCGGGACAGGACTGATAGCTAATGAAAAACTGTTTTTT
CASSLLPGTGLIANEKLFF
>TRBV28|NA|TRBD2|TRBJ2-3
TGTGCCAGCAAGTTGTTAAGCGGGAGTAAAGATATGCAGTATTTT
CASKLLSGSKDMQYF
>TRBV24-1|few|NA|TRBJ2-7
TGTGCCACGAGGGGTCCTTATTACGAGCAGTACTTC
CATRGPYYEQYF
>TRBV6-1|NA|NA|TRBJ1-6
TGTGCCAGCAGTGAAGCCACTCATGGGCCCCTCCACTTT
CASSEATHGPLHF
>TRBV3-1|NA|TRBD1|TRBJ2-1
TGTGCCAGCAGCCTAGCTTACAGGGGTAATGAGCAGTTCTTC
CASSLAYRGNEQFF
>TRBV6-2/TRBV6-3|few|NA|TRBJ1-2
TGTGCCAGCAGTTACTTCCCCGGGGGCATCGATGGCTACACCTTC
CASSYFPGGIDGYTF
>TRBV28|few|TRBD1|TRBJ1-6
TGTGCCAGCAGCCTAGGGACAGGTCATAATTCACCCCTCCACTTT
CASSLGTGHNSPLHF
>TRBV2|few|NA|TRBJ1-1
TGTGCCAGCAGCCTAGAGGGGCGGGTTCGCACTGAAGCTTTCTTT
CASSLEGRVRTEAFF
>TRBV12-3/TRBV12-4|few|TRBD1|TRBJ2-1
TGTGCCAGCAGTCCGACAGGGATTGGCAATGAGCAGTTCTTC
CASSPTGIGNEQFF
>TRBV29-1|many|TRBD2|TRBJ2-5
TGCAGCGCCTGGACTAGCGGGAGTAGTGAGCAGTACTTC
CSAWTSGSSEQYF
>TRBV7-2|NA|TRBD2|TRBJ2-3
TGTGCCAGCAGCTCTAGCGGGAGTCGCACGGATATGCAGTATTTT
CASSSSGSRTDMQYF
>TRBV2|few|NA|TRBJ2-7
TGTGCCAGCAGTCTGACTGGCAACTACGAGCAGTACTTC
CASSLTGNYEQYF
>TRBV7-2|NA|NA|TRBJ2-7
TGTGCCAGCAGCTTAGATTCCGGGCAGTACTTC
CASSLDSGQYF
>TRBV7-3|few|NA|TRBJ1-2
TGTGCCAGCAGCTTATCCCCGTCGGGGGGCTACACCTTC
CASSLSPSGGYTF
>TRBV7-3|once|NA|TRBJ1-2
TGTGCCAGCAGCTTAGGCGGGGAAGGGGGCTACACCTTC
CASSLGGEGGYTF
>TRBV21-1|NA|NA|TRBJ1-5
TGTGCCAGCAGCAACCGGGACAGGGGAAGCAATCAGCCCCAGCATTTT
CASSNRDRGSNQPQHF
>TRBV20-1|NA|TRBD2|TRBJ2-3
TGCAGTGCTAGGCCTAGCGGTGGGTGGGATACGCAGTATTTT
CSARPSGGWDTQYF
>TRBV24-1|NA|TRBD1|TRBJ2-2
TGTGCCACCAGTGATCCCGGACAGGGGATAAACACCGGGGAGCTGTTTTTT
CATSDPGQGINTGELFF
>TRBV7-9|NA|NA|TRBJ2-7
TGTGTCAGCAGCTTAGGGGTCTCGGGTGGCGAGCAGTACTTC
CVSSLGVSGGEQYF
>TRBV21-1|NA|NA|TRBJ2-7
TGTGCCAGCAGCAAATGGGTTGGGGATTGGGTTTACGAGCAGTACTTC
CASSKWVGDWVYEQYF
>TRBV7-9|NA|NA|TRBJ2-3
TGTACCAGCAGCCATGAAGCAGACCCAGATACGCAGTATTTT
CTSSHEADPDTQYF
>TRBV6-1|once|TRBD2|TRBJ2-4
TGTGCCAGCTCCCCCCGCGGGGGGTCCCAAAACATTCAGTACTTC
CASSPRGGSQNIQYF
>TRBV20-1|NA|TRBD2|TRBJ2-1
TGCAGTGCCCCGATATGGCGGGAGAGGGGTGAGCAGTTCTTC
CSAPIWRERGEQFF
>TRBV3-1|once|NA|TRBJ2-4
TGTGCCAGCAGTAAAAGGGGCTCGGCCAGAAACATTCAGTACTTC
CASSKRGSARNIQYF
>TRBV4-2|few|TRBD2|TRBJ2-3
TGTGCCAGCAGCCAAGAGACTAGCGGGGTTTCAGATACGCAGTATTTT
CASSQETSGVSDTQYF
>TRBV2|NA|TRBD2|TRBJ2-1
TGTGCCAGCAGGGTGGCGGGGGGGTGGAATGAGCAGTTCTTC
CASRVAGGWNEQFF
>TRBV7-2|few|NA|TRBJ2-1
TGTGCCAGCAGCTTAGTTGCACAGGACAACCATGAGCAGTTCTTC
CASSLVAQDNHEQFF
>TRBV29-1|few|NA|TRBJ2-7
TGCAGCGTTGGGACTCCGGGGGACTACGAGCAGTACTTC
CSVGTPGDYEQYF
>TRBV9|NA|NA|TRBJ2-6
TGTGCCAGCAGCAGGGCAGCCCTCTCTGGGGCCAACGTCCTGACTTTC
CASSRAALSGANVLTF
>TRBV15|NA|NA|TRBJ2-3
TGTGCTACCAGCCTCCGGGGCCGTAACTACGCAGATACGCAGTATTTT
CATSLRGRNYADTQYF
>TRBV4-2|NA|TRBD2|TRBJ2-4
TGTGCCAGCAGCCTGACAACCGGACTAGCGGGGGGCCGGGACAAAAACATTCAGTACTTC
CASSLTTGLAGGRDKNIQYF
>TRBV7-2|once|NA|TRBJ1-5
TGTGCCAGCAGCTTAGGGGGACGGTATCAGCCCCAGCATTTT
CASSLGGRYQPQHF
>TRBV4-2|NA|TRBD1|TRBJ2-1
TGTACCAGCAGCGGACAGGCCAATGAGCAGTTCTTC
CTSSGQANEQFF
>TRBV5-1|NA|NA|TRBJ2-3
TGCGCCAGCACACCCAGGACGGATCACACAGATACGCAGTATTTT
CASTPRTDHTDTQYF
>TRBV5-1|NA|NA|TRBJ2-5
TGCGCCAGCACTATCGGGGGCCAGCAAGAGACCCAGTACTTC
CASTIGGQQETQYF
>TRBV28|NA|NA|TRBJ2-4
TGTGCCAGCAGTCTTGTCAAAAACATTCAGTACTTC
CASSLVKNIQYF
>TRBV6-1|once|NA|TRBJ2-4
TGTGCCAGCACCAGTCCAGCCAAAAACATTCAGTACTTC
CASTSPAKNIQYF
>TRBV2|NA|NA|TRBJ2-4
TGTGCCAGCAGTGAGCTCCTCGCCAAAAACATTCAGTACTTC
CASSELLAKNIQYF
>TRBV6-2/TRBV6-3|NA|TRBD2|TRBJ2-7
TGTGCCAGCAGTTACAGTACGGGGGGTCGTCGGCAGTACTTC
CASSYSTGGRRQYF
>TRBV10-3|NA|NA|TRBJ2-7
TGTGCCATCAGTAACCCCGGGGTAGTCCTCGAGCAGTACTTC
CAISNPGVVLEQYF
>TRBV5-1|NA|NA|TRBJ1-1
TGCGCCAGCAGCTTGGAGGTTACCACTGAAGCTTTCTTT
CASSLEVTTEAFF
>TRBV4-3|NA|NA|TRBJ2-7
TGCGCCAGCAGCCTTCCGGGGAGCCGACCCTCCTACGAGCAGTACTTC
CASSLPGSRPSYEQYF